The next 17 T cell receptor beta chains were all read from a single sample in a study of regulatory T cells in long-lasting Graves disease. To make TCR beta libraries, researchers used iRepertoire HTBI primers and Arm-PCR of CDR3 regions. TCRdb used MiXCR to reprocess the multiplex PCR reads, holding one entry per CDR3 protein. The sample includes about 430,000 distinct CDR3 sequences, over 20% of them seen just once. Time point here: persistent/refractory GD, antithyroid drugs over 5 years with positive TRAb. RNA isolated from PBMCs was used to make the TCR library. The sequencing here drew on peripheral blood mononuclear cells (PBMCs), taken when the disease was refractory, from a patient treated with antithyroid drugs. Every receptor here comes from a female donor with Graves disease.

The rearrangement uses TRBV5-1 and TRBJ2-7; D gene unclear. V was clipped by 4 bases and J by 7 bases, with 15 bases between them. In germline, CDR1 is SGHRS, CDR2 YFSETQ. This CDR3 region has 13 residues. CDR3 residues: CASSTPGVWEQYF. CDR3 DNA: TGCGCCAGCAGCACCCCCGGAGTCTGGGAGCAGTACTTC.

This clonotype was observed a handful of times. CDR3 sequence reads: CASSLAQGGDNDEQYF. The CDR3 DNA sequence: TGTGCCAGCAGCTTAGCGCAGGGGGGCGACAATGACGAGCAGTACTTC. V usage is TRBV7-9 and J usage is TRBJ2-7; tentatively, D is TRBD1 (7 bases). This CDR3 region has 16 residues. Trimming took off 0 bases at V and 5 bases at J, with 17 bases between the two ends. Germline CDR1 and CDR2: SEHNR and FQNEAQ (reference sequence).

This clonotype was picked up a small number of times. The genes are TRBV6-2 or TRBV6-3 and TRBJ1-3; a weak D match, TRBD1 (6 bases). CDR1 and CDR2 from the germline V gene are MNHEY and SVGEGT. V was trimmed by 2 bases and J by 2 bases, leaving 13 bases between them. The CDR3 sequence is 16 residues long. The CDR3 here is CASSYGGLRAGNTIYF. The CDR3, as DNA: TGTGCCAGCAGTTACGGGGGCCTCAGGGCTGGAAACACCATATATTTT.

This clonotype was observed at least ten times. The chain employs TRBV13 and TRBJ2-7; TRBD2 is a possible D gene (5 bases). CDR1 PRHDT and CDR2 FYEKMQ come from the germline V gene (reference sequence). The V and J ends lost 5 bases and 0 bases respectively, with 14 bases between them. The CDR3 has 15 residues. The chain's CDR3 is CASSPRTSSSYEQYF. In DNA, the CDR3 is TGTGCCAGCAGCCCCCGGACTTCAAGCTCCTACGAGCAGTACTTC. The full variable domain, completed using reference TRBV13 and TRBJ2-7, is AAGVIQSPRHLIKEKRETATLKCYPIPRHDTVYWYQQGPGQDPQFLISFYEKMQSDKGSIPDRFSAQQFSDYHSELNMSSLELGDSALYFCASSPRTSSSYEQYFGPGTRLTVT.

This clonotype was seen at least ten times. This chain joins TRBV29-1 and TRBJ2-7, with D possibly matching TRBD2 (6 bases). V dropped 3 bases and J dropped 6 bases, with 15 bases sitting between them. The length of the CDR3 is 13 residues. The V gene's germline CDR1 is SQVTM and CDR2 ANQGSEA. The CDR3 loop is CSVDITGGSEQYF. CDR3 nucleotide sequence: TGCAGCGTTGACATCACAGGAGGGTCCGAGCAGTACTTC.

This clonotype turned up a few times. The V and J genes are TRBV6-1 and TRBJ1-1; the D is unclear. Germline-derived CDR1 and CDR2 are MNHNS and SASEGT. This CDR3 region has 14 residues. Trimming left V 5 bases short and J 4 bases short, with 14 bases between. The CDR3 region is CASSTGSWGTEAFF. The CDR3 region has the DNA TGTGCCAGCAGTACGGGTTCTTGGGGCACTGAAGCTTTCTTT.

This chain links TRBV2 with TRBJ2-1; 9 positions agree with TRBD2. The junction had 10 bases not matched to a gene; V was cut back by 6 bases and J by 10 bases. The CDR3 contains 14 residues. Germline V gene data show CDR1 as SNHLY and CDR2 as FYNNEI. For the CDR3, the DNA is TGTGCCAGCAGGGACTGGGGCAGCGGGAGGGAGCAGTTCTTC. It is translated as CASRDWGSGREQFF.

Many counts were recorded for this clonotype. The V and J genes are TRBV12-5 and TRBJ2-2, with TRBD1 matching 9 bases. This CDR3 is built from 16 residues. Per the germline V gene, CDR1 is LGHNT and CDR2 is FRNRAP. V lost 4 bases to trimming and J lost 4 bases; unmatched junction nucleotides: 7. This CDR3 is CASGSPQGARTGELFF. The CDR3 nucleotides read TGTGCTAGTGGTTCCCCACAGGGGGCGCGCACCGGGGAGCTGTTTTTT.

This clonotype was seen only a few times. The CDR3 region is CSVEQGFGELFF. The CDR3 DNA is TGCAGCGTTGAGCAGGGTTTCGGGGAGCTGTTTTTT. The V and J genes are TRBV29-1 and TRBJ2-2; possibly TRBD1 for D (5 bases). The germline gives CDR1 SQVTM, CDR2 ANQGSEA. Trimming took 3 bases from V and 7 from J, leaving 9 bases between them. This CDR3 has 12 residues.

This chain uses TRBV9 with TRBJ2-5; D may be TRBD1 (6 bases). In germline, CDR1 is SGDLS, CDR2 YYNGEE. The CDR3 consists of 16 residues. V was pared by 4 bases and J by 4 bases, with 20 bases between. The chain's CDR3 is CASSRSPARGGETQYF. The CDR3 DNA is TGTGCCAGCAGCCGGTCCCCAGCCCGAGGGGGAGAGACCCAGTACTTC. Drawing the rest from reference TRBV9 and TRBJ2-5, the complete variable domain is DSGVTQTPKHLITATGQRVTLRCSPRSGDLSVYWYQQSLDQGLQFLIQYYNGEERAKGNILERFSAQQFPDLHSELNLSSLELGDSALYFCASSRSPARGGETQYFGPGTRLLVL.

Turning to this clonotype: A read error may be the cause here, since a much bigger clone is one base away. V gene TRBV12-3 or TRBV12-4 combines with J gene TRBJ1-1; 9 nucleotides align to TRBD1. The CDR3 runs to 14 residues. The CDR3 DNA reads TGTGCCAGCAGATCACAGGGGGCTAGTACTGAAGCTTCCTTT. Amino acids: CASRSQGASTEASF.

This clonotype turned up a few times. The chain uses TRBV28 and TRBJ2-1; 8 bases match TRBD2. Trimming cost V 2 bases and J 4 bases; bases outside gene matches: 1. Germline V gene lookup returns CDR1 MDHEN and CDR2 SYDVKM. This CDR3 is built from 14 residues. CDR3 loop: CASSLAGGYNEQFF. Written as DNA, the CDR3 is TGTGCCAGCAGTTTAGCGGGAGGTTACAATGAGCAGTTCTTC.

This clonotype was detected only a few times. V usage is TRBV7-2 and J usage is TRBJ2-7, with D perhaps matching TRBD2 (5 bases). The CDR3 sequence is 16 residues long. The V end was cut by 2 bases, the J end by 7 bases, with 21 bases between. In germline, CDR1 is SGHTA, CDR2 FQGNSA. CDR3 sequence reads: CASSLWMAGTRREQYF. The CDR3 coding sequence is TGTGCCAGCAGCTTATGGATGGCGGGCACCCGTCGGGAGCAGTACTTC.

This clonotype turned up a few times. V and J are TRBV29-1 and TRBJ2-5, with D perhaps given as TRBD1 or TRBD2 (6 bases each). Looked up from germline, CDR1 is SQVTM and CDR2 is ANQGSEA. V was trimmed by 3 bases and J by 5 bases, leaving 25 bases between them. The CDR3 is 17 residues long. This chain's CDR3 is CSVDGTRARGRSETQYF. The CDR3, as DNA: TGCAGCGTTGACGGGACTCGGGCCAGGGGCAGGTCCGAGACCCAGTACTTC.

This clonotype was seen at least ten times. The chain uses TRBV5-1 and TRBJ2-7, with D perhaps matching TRBD1 or TRBD2 (5 bases each). Deletions cut 4 bases from V and 12 bases from J, with 17 bases between. Germline V CDR1 and CDR2: SGHRS, YFSETQ. CDR3 length equals 12 residues. The CDR3 is CASSIGTDRRYF. DNA of the CDR3: TGCGCCAGCAGCATAGGGACGGATCGTCGGTACTTC.

This clonotype has only a few counts. The J gene is TRBJ2-7, the V gene TRBV5-5; D is undetermined. The CDR3 is 15 residues long. V lost 2 bases and J 0 bases, leaving 12 bases between the germline ends. Germline V gene sequence: CDR1 SGHKS, CDR2 YYEKEE (reference sequence). The CDR3 region is CASSFAGLSSYEQYF. The DNA of the CDR3 is TGTGCCAGCAGCTTTGCCGGGCTTAGCTCCTACGAGCAGTACTTC.

The chain has TRBV28 and TRBJ2-3, with a weak D call TRBD1 (5 bases). This CDR3 has 14 residues. Between the trimmed V and J ends, which lost 6 bases and 3 bases, there was a span of 13 bases. Germline CDR1 reads MDHEN; CDR2 reads SYDVKM. The CDR3, as DNA: TGTGCCAGCAGCTCTGGGCAGGGTACAGATACGCAGTATTTT. Amino acids: CASSSGQGTDTQYF.